The 18 T cell receptor beta chains below come from one sample, sequenced in a study of cytomegalovirus exposure and HLA in healthy donors. In the PCR, 60 Vbeta and 13 Jbeta primers were used. Data came from immunoSEQ multiplex PCR; TCRdb stores just in-frame clones and leaves some out. The table includes 150,000 to 200,000 clones, just over 70% detected once. Sequencing used PBMCs. The receptor set was obtained from a man aged 18 to 29 in good health and CMV-seropositive.

The genes are TRBV10-3 and TRBJ1-2; TRBD1 matches at 11 bases. Losses at the gene ends were 6 bases for V and 8 bases for J; bases not matched to a gene: 11. There are 15 residues in the CDR3. The V gene's germline CDR1 is ENHRY and CDR2 SYGVKD. The CDR3 region is CAIREDRGPQGGYTF. The CDR3, as DNA: TGTGCCATCAGGGAGGACAGGGGGCCTCAGGGGGGCTACACCTTC.

CDR3 loop: CASSGTSGRLEFF. In DNA, the CDR3 is TGTGCCAGCAGTGGGACTAGCGGGAGGTTGGAGTTCTTC. The chain joins TRBV11-3 to TRBJ2-1; the match to TRBD2 covers 15 bases. This CDR3 has 13 amino acids. The J segment lost 14 bases and the V segment lost 6 bases, leaving 5 bases of the junction unmatched. Per the germline V gene, CDR1 is SGHNT and CDR2 is YENEEA.

J is TRBJ2-1 and V is TRBV5-1; D gene ambiguous. The V and J ends lost 0 bases and 0 bases respectively, with 7 bases between them. From germline, CDR1 is SGHRS and CDR2 YFSETQ. The CDR3 spans 15 residues. In DNA form, the CDR3 reads TGCGCCAGCAGCTTGGACGGTAGCTCCTACAATGAGCAGTTCTTC. Encoded protein: CASSLDGSSYNEQFF.

The rearrangement uses TRBV2 and TRBJ1-1; 9 nucleotides line up with TRBD1. Germline V gene data show CDR1 as SNHLY and CDR2 as FYNNEI. The CDR3 has 15 residues. Trimming cost V 5 bases and J 3 bases; bases outside gene matches: 7. CDR3 nucleotide sequence: TGTGCCAGCAGTTCCCGAAGACAGGGGGACACTGAAGCTTTCTTT. Encoded protein: CASSSRRQGDTEAFF.

J is TRBJ1-1 and V is TRBV28; D possibly corresponds to TRBD1 (6 bases). Germline assignment: CDR1 MDHEN and CDR2 SYDVKM. The CDR3 consists of 14 residues. Trimming shortened V by 5 bases and J by 2 bases, and 12 bases separated the two germline ends. The CDR3 spells CASSADRINTEAFF. The CDR3 bases are TGTGCCAGCAGTGCGGACAGAATAAACACTGAAGCTTTCTTT.

This chain links TRBV28 with TRBJ2-1; 7 bases are shared with TRBD1. After removal of 3 bases from V and 7 bases from J, the junction contained 6 bases not matched to a gene. CDR1 and CDR2 from the germline V gene are MDHEN and SYDVKM. The CDR3 spans 14 residues. CDR3 protein: CASSFVRGFNEQFF. Written as DNA, the CDR3 is TGTGCCAGCAGTTTCGTCAGGGGGTTTAATGAGCAGTTCTTC.

The chain uses TRBV6-1 and TRBJ2-7; D perhaps matches TRBD2 (7 bases). Germline V gene data show CDR1 as MNHNS and CDR2 as SASEGT. Trimming pared 5 bases from V and 12 bases from J, leaving 14 bases between. The CDR3 is 11 amino acids. The CDR3 reads CASSSGGRGYV. Here the CDR3 DNA reads TGTGCCAGCAGTTCGGGGGGCCGAGGGTACGTC.

The chain uses TRBV30 and TRBJ2-3; 11 bases agree with TRBD2. Germline V CDR1 and CDR2: GTSNPN, SVGIG (reference sequence). J lost 2 bases, V lost 1 base, and 5 bases had no gene match. The CDR3 extends over 16 amino acids. CDR3 DNA: TGTGCCTGGAGTGAAGGGACTAGCGGAACCACAGATACGCAGTATTTT. Protein: CAWSEGTSGTTDTQYF.

This sequence joins TRBV19 and TRBJ1-2, with TRBD1 matching over 9 bases. Germline V gene sequence: CDR1 LNHDA, CDR2 SQIVND (reference sequence). This CDR3 comprises 16 residues. The ends lost 3 bases at V and 8 bases at J; junction bases unmatched: 13. CDR3 amino acids: CASSIPLTGGFQGYTF. The CDR3 coding sequence is TGTGCCAGTAGTATCCCCTTGACAGGGGGGTTTCAAGGCTACACCTTC.

V is TRBV11-3 and J is TRBJ2-5, with 7 bases fitting TRBD1. Germline loops: CDR1 SGHNT, CDR2 YENEEA. Trimming cost V 4 bases and J 1 base; bases outside gene matches: 9. The CDR3 extends over 16 amino acids. CDR3 loop: CASSSGLGTVQETQYF. The CDR3 coding sequence is TGTGCCAGCAGCTCCGGTCTTGGGACAGTCCAAGAGACCCAGTACTTC.

This clone was recorded only once. The CDR3 spells CASTMNTEAFF. The CDR3 DNA sequence: TGTGCCAGCACAATGAACACTGAAGCTTTCTTT. V is TRBV6-1 and J is TRBJ1-1; D is undetermined. Per germline, CDR1 MNHNS and CDR2 SASEGT. This CDR3 region has 11 residues. V lost 7 bases to trimming and J lost 0 bases, with 3 bases between them.

The V gene is TRBV5-4, the J gene TRBJ1-1; TRBD1 matches at 8 bases. The junction had 18 bases not matched to a gene; V was cut back by 4 bases and J by 7 bases. The germline V gene encodes CDR1 SGHNT and CDR2 YYREEE (reference sequence). This CDR3 region has 17 residues. The CDR3 protein is CASSLDPGQAASGEAFF. The CDR3 DNA is TGTGCCAGCAGCCTGGACCCGGGACAGGCTGCGTCCGGTGAAGCTTTCTTT.

The chain joins TRBV6-6 to TRBJ2-3; D is ambiguous. The CDR3 is 12 residues long. Per the germline V gene, CDR1 is MNHNY and CDR2 is SVGAGI (reference sequence). V was pared by 2 bases and J by 5 bases, with 5 bases between. CDR3 loop: CASSYIQDTQYF. CDR3 coding DNA: TGTGCCAGCAGTTACATTCAAGATACGCAGTATTTT.

The chain couples TRBV30 to TRBJ2-1; 9 nucleotides align to TRBD2. Germline trimming cut 8 bases from V and 6 bases from J; bases unmatched to any gene: 11. CDR3 length equals 14 residues. Per germline, CDR1 GTSNPN and CDR2 SVGIG (reference sequence). CDR3 protein: CATSGLAITNEQFF. In nucleotides, the CDR3 is TGTGCCACCTCGGGACTAGCCATCACCAATGAGCAGTTCTTC.

This chain links TRBV9 with TRBJ2-5; D not resolved. The CDR3 consists of 16 residues. Trimming removed 0 bases at V and 0 bases at J, with 12 bases between. The germline V gene encodes CDR1 SGDLS and CDR2 YYNGEE. The CDR3 DNA is TGTGCCAGCAGCGTAGGAGCAGCGTCGTACCAAGAGACCCAGTACTTC. Encoded protein: CASSVGAASYQETQYF. Together with reference TRBV9 and TRBJ2-5, the CDR3 gives the full variable domain: DSGVTQTPKHLITATGQRVTLRCSPRSGDLSVYWYQQSLDQGLQFLIQYYNGEERAKGNILERFSAQQFPDLHSELNLSSLELGDSALYFCASSVGAASYQETQYFGPGTRLLVL.

V usage is TRBV11-3 and J usage is TRBJ1-1; possibly TRBD1 for D (6 bases). V was trimmed by 6 bases and J by 1 base, leaving 9 bases between them. From germline, CDR1 is SGHNT and CDR2 YENEEA. This CDR3 is 13 amino acids long. The CDR3 DNA follows: TGTGCCAGCAGTTCACAGGGGAACACTGAAGCTTTCTTT. It yields the protein CASSSQGNTEAFF. The complete variable domain, with remaining parts taken from reference TRBV11-3 and TRBJ1-1, reads EAGVVQSPRYKIIEKKQPVAFWCNPISGHNTLYWYLQNLGQGPELLIRYENEEAVDDSQLPKDRFSAERLKGVDSTLKIQPAELGDSAVYLCASSSQGNTEAFFGQGTRLTVV.

The chain is built from TRBV2 and TRBJ1-3; possible D gene TRBD1, 5 bases. Trimming cost V 5 bases and J 4 bases, with 18 bases left between them. The CDR3 consists of 16 residues. Looked up from germline, CDR1 is SNHLY and CDR2 is FYNNEI. CDR3 region: CASSLTQESAGNTIYF. CDR3 nucleotide sequence: TGTGCCAGCAGTCTCACACAGGAGTCAGCCGGAAACACCATATATTTT.

This clone appeared a few times. The rearrangement links TRBV5-4 to TRBJ2-6; TRBD2 might be the D (6 bases). V lost 4 bases and J 0 bases, leaving 17 bases between the germline ends. The CDR3 extends over 18 amino acids. Germline CDR1 is SGHNT and CDR2 is YYREEE (reference sequence). In DNA, the CDR3 is TGTGCCAGCAGCCCCTGGGCGGGGACGGCCTCTGGGGCCAACGTCCTGACTTTC. Translating gives CASSPWAGTASGANVLTF.